What follows describes a single T cell receptor beta chain. The data stem from a study of blood T cells in healthy people across ages. Primers used in a second PCR of about 7 to 11 cycles were a sample-barcoded 5' primer and a J-beta primer mix. TCRdb re-called the 5' RACE reads through MiXCR, storing one row per CDR3 protein. The table lists over a million distinct CDR3 sequences, approximately 43% of them singletons. Trimming cost V 2 bases and J 2 bases, with 16 bases left between them. CDR1 and CDR2 from the germline V gene are MNHEY and SVGAGI. The length of the CDR3 is 17 residues. Samples had at least 7 million PBMCs isolated from them.

The material sequenced was blood. The chain carries TRBV6-5 and TRBJ2-1; D gene ambiguous. The receptor comes from a woman younger than 30 in good health. In DNA form, the CDR3 reads TGTGCCAGCAGTTACATGTTTCCCCCCATCCCCTACAATGAGCAGTTCTTC. Protein sequence: CASSYMFPPIPYNEQFF.